Below are 15 T cell receptor beta chains sequenced from a single sample in a study of blood T cell repertoires in COVID-19. Profiling relied on immunoSEQ multiplex PCR, and the TCRdb table lists in-frame clones only, not all of them. Of about 300,000 clones listed, around 83% are singletons. The material sequenced was peripheral blood. Receptor source: a woman aged 45-60 years with acute or convalescent COVID-19.

The chain uses TRBV30 and TRBJ1-3, with TRBD1 identical over 7 bases. Looked up from germline, CDR1 is GTSNPN and CDR2 is SVGIG (reference sequence). The CDR3 has 14 residues. Unmatched junction bases numbered 5, after V lost 3 bases and J lost 3 bases. This CDR3 is CAWRVGGGGNTIYF. The CDR3, as DNA: TGTGCCTGGAGGGTAGGGGGCGGTGGAAACACCATATATTTT. The full variable domain, its missing parts supplied by reference TRBV30 and TRBJ1-3, is SQTIHQWPATLVQPVGSPLSLECTVEGTSNPNLYWYRQAAGRGLQLLFYSVGIGQISSEVPQNLSASRPQDRQFILSSKKLLLSDSGFYLCAWRVGGGGNTIYFGEGSWLTVV.

The genes are TRBV5-6 and TRBJ2-7; D is perhaps TRBD1 (6 bases). Per germline, CDR1 SGHDT and CDR2 YYEEEE. V lost 1 base and J 3 bases, leaving 8 bases between the germline ends. The CDR3 runs to 13 residues. The CDR3 region has the DNA TGTGCCAGCAGCTTGACAGGGTTCTACGAGCAGTACTTC. Its protein product is CASSLTGFYEQYF.

This chain connects TRBV10-3 to TRBJ2-5, with TRBD2 identical over 11 bases. CDR1 is ENHRY and CDR2 is SYGVKD in the germline V gene. The CDR3 runs 15 residues. Unmatched junction bases numbered 7, after V lost 6 bases and J lost 4 bases. This CDR3 reads CAISLAGGAGETQYF. CDR3 DNA sequence: TGTGCCATCAGCCTAGCGGGGGGCGCTGGAGAGACCCAGTACTTC.

The chain couples TRBV18 to TRBJ1-1; maybe TRBD1 (5 bases). The CDR3 sequence is 14 residues long. Germline CDR1 KGHSH, CDR2 LQKENI. V lost 9 bases to trimming and J lost 1 base, with 15 bases between them. The DNA of the CDR3 is TGTGCCAGTTCTCAGGGCGCCGGGAACACTGAAGCTTTCTTT. It yields the protein CASSQGAGNTEAFF. Looking up the rest from reference TRBV18 and TRBJ1-1 gives the full variable domain: NAGVMQNPRHLVRRRGQEARLRCSPMKGHSHVYWYRQLPEEGLKFMVYLQKENIIDESGMPKERFSAEFPKEGPSILRIQQVVRGDSAAYFCASSQGAGNTEAFFGQGTRLTVV.

The chain employs TRBV11-2 and TRBJ1-1; D is uncertain. The V gene lost 1 base and the J gene lost 0 bases, with 6 bases spanning the gap. Germline CDR1 is SGHAT and CDR2 is FQNNGV. CDR3 length: 14 residues. CDR3 in DNA: TGTGCCAGCAGCTTAGCCCTTATGAACACTGAAGCTTTCTTT. It is translated as CASSLALMNTEAFF.

The chain employs TRBV11-2 and TRBJ2-7; 10 nucleotides agree with TRBD2. The CDR3 runs to 16 residues. The ends lost 1 base at V and 4 bases at J; junction bases unmatched: 7. Germline assignment: CDR1 SGHAT and CDR2 FQNNGV. The CDR3 bases are TGTGCCAGCAGCTTAGCGACTAGCGGGTTTTTTTACGAGCAGTACTTC. Protein product: CASSLATSGFFYEQYF.

With regard to this clone: Other DNA sequences from this sample encode an identical CDR3 as well. This rearrangement joins TRBV3-1 (or the pseudogene TRBV3-2) to TRBJ1-1; no clear D. CDR1 is LGHDT and CDR2 is YNNKEL in the germline V gene (reference sequence). The CDR3 is made up of 13 amino acids. The V end lost 1 base, the J end lost 1 base, and 4 bases lay between the germline ends. CDR3 region: CASSQVQNTEAFF. In nucleotides, the CDR3 is TGTGCCAGCAGCCAAGTCCAGAACACTGAAGCTTTCTTT.

This clone was found a few times. The chain combines TRBV21-1 with TRBJ2-7; TRBD2 is the table's D call, not checked against the DNA. TRBV21-1 is annotated as a pseudogene. The CDR3 is 15 residues long. CDR3 bases: TGTGCCAGCAGCCCGACTTCTCGGCTCCCGGCCCACTTTTACGTC. Translated: CASSPTSRLPAHFYV.

The gene calls are TRBV5-1 and TRBJ2-2; 7 bases are shared with TRBD1. This CDR3 has 16 amino acids. The germline CDR1 and CDR2 sequences are SGHRS and YFSETQ. With 4 bases clipped from V and 0 bases from J, the junction kept 6 bases outside the gene matches. The CDR3 loop is CASSPRQGTNTGELFF. In DNA form, the CDR3 reads TGCGCCAGCAGCCCGCGACAGGGAACGAACACCGGGGAGCTGTTTTTT.

This sequence joins TRBV25-1 and TRBJ2-3; maybe TRBD2 (6 bases). CDR3 length equals 14 residues. CDR1 is MGHDK and CDR2 is SYGVNS in the germline V gene. Trimming shortened V by 6 bases and J by 4 bases, and 14 bases separated the two germline ends. CDR3 loop: CASSPGGLADTQYF. The CDR3 coding sequence is TGTGCCAGCAGCCCCGGAGGGCTGGCAGATACGCAGTATTTT. The full variable domain, rest sourced from reference TRBV25-1 and TRBJ2-3, is EADIYQTPRYLVIGTGKKITLECSQTMGHDKMYWYQQDPGMELHLIHYSYGVNSTEKGDLSSESTVSRIRTEHFPLTLESARPSHTSQYLCASSPGGLADTQYFGPGTRLTVL.

V is TRBV10-3 and J is TRBJ1-5; D is perhaps TRBD1 (5 bases). The germline V gene encodes CDR1 ENHRY and CDR2 SYGVKD. The CDR3 spans 13 residues. The V end lost 8 bases, the J end lost 4 bases, and 12 bases lay between the germline ends. The CDR3 DNA follows: TGTGCCATCGGAGAGACAGAAAATCAGCCCCAGCATTTT. Its protein is CAIGETENQPQHF.

The gene calls are TRBV30 and TRBJ2-3, with TRBD1 as a possible D gene (5 bases). CDR1 and CDR2 (germline): GTSNPN, SVGIG (reference sequence). CDR3 size: 14 residues. In nucleotides, the CDR3 is TGTGCTCTGAAGCAGGGCGGTAGCACAGATACGCAGTATTTT. It yields the protein CALKQGGSTDTQYF.

V is TRBV5-1 and J is TRBJ2-2; possible D gene TRBD1, 7 bases. V lost 4 bases to trimming and J lost 5 bases, with 15 bases between them. Germline CDR1 reads SGHRS; CDR2 reads YFSETQ. This CDR3 is 15 amino acids long. DNA of the CDR3: TGCGCCAGCAGCAATCGGACAGGAGGGACCGGGGAGCTGTTTTTT. This encodes CASSNRTGGTGELFF. Full variable domain (remainder filled in from reference TRBV5-1 and TRBJ2-2): KAGVTQTPRYLIKTRGQQVTLSCSPISGHRSVSWYQQTPGQGLQFLFEYFSETQRNKGNFPGRFSGRQFSNSRSEMNVSTLELGDSALYLCASSNRTGGTGELFFGEGSRLTVL.

This chain joins TRBV5-6 and TRBJ1-5; D gene ambiguous. V was clipped by 3 bases and J by 0 bases, with 7 bases between them. The CDR3 runs to 14 residues. Germline V gene data show CDR1 as SGHDT and CDR2 as YYEEEE. The CDR3 is CASSWSDSNQPQHF. In nucleotides, the CDR3 is TGTGCCAGCAGCTGGAGTGATAGCAATCAGCCCCAGCATTTT. The full variable domain, in which reference TRBV5-6 and TRBJ1-5 provide the parts outside the CDR3, is DAGVTQSPTHLIKTRGQQVTLRCSPKSGHDTVSWYQQALGQGPQFIFQYYEEEERQRGNFPDRFSGHQFPNYSSELNVNALLLGDSALYLCASSWSDSNQPQHFGDGTRLSIL.

The chain combines TRBV7-2 with TRBJ1-6; TRBD1 might be the D (5 bases). This CDR3 spans 15 amino acids. The ends were cut back, 7 bases at V and 4 bases at J, with 14 bases in the middle. CDR1 SGHTA and CDR2 FQGNSA come from the germline V gene. The CDR3 sequence is CASTQGQGYNSPLHF. The CDR3, as DNA: TGTGCCAGCACCCAGGGTCAAGGGTATAATTCACCCCTCCACTTT.